The present T cell receptor beta chain was sequenced within a study of blood T cell repertoires in COVID-19 (dated by TCRdb to about 2020). Some background on the complete study: The collaborator samples originated in the United States, Italy and Spain and spanned the acute and convalescent phases of COVID-19. The material from the prospective study consisted of cDNA or gDNA derived from T cells, B-cell-depleted T cells, or PBMCs. Subjects who had been exposed to COVID-19, were actively infected with it, or had recovered from it provided the deeply sampled blood TCRbeta repertoires that made up the dataset. A freely available public database, intended as a resource for researchers studying the immune response to SARS-CoV-2, is where the repertoires were released. Samples were obtained from the ongoing ImmuneRACE study (first 160 participants) and from about 1,300 subjects provided by 6 global collaborators. Nearly every sample came with metadata listing a de-identified subject ID, COVID-19 status, age in years and sex. HLA class I and class II types, where available, came from metadata supplied by the sample provider rather than from assay-based typing. The full study reports these points: Clinical and demographic metadata were provided uncurated, with the amount varying by source and participant.

For this clone: Its cognate antigen has yet to be identified. Base qualities are missing; no much larger clone stands one base away.

TCRbeta CDR3 regions were amplified from genomic DNA by means of the immunoSEQ Assay, a bias-controlled multiplex PCR. Concerning the study's data processing: Nucleated cell counts per sample were estimated from amplification of reference gene primers within the assay. Sequence reads were collapsed and filtered to measure the absolute abundance of every unique TCRbeta CDR3 rearrangement. For each sample, productive Simpson clonality was calculated as the square root of Simpson's diversity index across productive rearrangements. The source is immuneACCESS, and TCRdb retained only in-frame sequences with V and J called. Part of the clones is not carried over; for the studies checked, unresolved V genes explain less than half of this, and the remainder is unexplained. V and J calls and clone size are as listed in that table; D and trimming were resolved from the DNA. This sample comprises approximately 74,000 clones, about 89% of them detected only once. The leading ten clones occupy roughly 2% of the sample.

Each collaborating institution followed its own protocols to collect whole blood in K2EDTA tubes. For TCRbeta analysis, collaborator samples were shipped as frozen whole blood, as isolated PBMCs, or as DNA extracted from either sample type. The receptor comes from a woman aged 55-70 years with acute or convalescent COVID-19. The source material was peripheral blood.

The sequenced DNA: TGTGCCAGCAGTTACTCGCAGGTTTATGGCTACACCTTC. It codes for CASSYSQVYGYTF. The V and J genes are TRBV6-5 and TRBJ1-2; the D gene is not confidently resolved. From cysteine to phenylalanine, the CDR3 is 13 amino acids long. The retained sequence is limited to the CDR3, 39 bases, with the frame set at the first base. CDR1 MNHEY and CDR2 SVGAGI were looked up in the germline V gene. V loses 0 bases of germline sequence and J loses 5 bases, and the interval between the two ends is 7 bases.